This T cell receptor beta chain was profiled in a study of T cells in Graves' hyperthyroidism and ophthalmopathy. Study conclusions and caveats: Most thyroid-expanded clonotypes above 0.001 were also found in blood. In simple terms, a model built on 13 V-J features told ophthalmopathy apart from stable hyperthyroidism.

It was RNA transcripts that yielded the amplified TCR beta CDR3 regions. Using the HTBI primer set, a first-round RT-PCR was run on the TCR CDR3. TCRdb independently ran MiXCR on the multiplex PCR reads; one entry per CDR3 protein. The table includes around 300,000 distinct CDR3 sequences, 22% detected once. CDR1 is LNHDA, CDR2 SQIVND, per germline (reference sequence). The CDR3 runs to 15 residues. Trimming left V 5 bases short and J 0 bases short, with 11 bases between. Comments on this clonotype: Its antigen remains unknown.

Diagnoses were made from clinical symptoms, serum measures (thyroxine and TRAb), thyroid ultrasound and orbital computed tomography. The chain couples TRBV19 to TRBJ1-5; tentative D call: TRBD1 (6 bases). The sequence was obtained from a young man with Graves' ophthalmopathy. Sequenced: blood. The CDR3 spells CASSVTGLSNQPQHF. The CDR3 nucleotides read TGTGCCAGTAGTGTCACAGGGCTTAGCAATCAGCCCCAGCATTTT.